The 18 T cell receptor beta chains in this list originate from one sample, sequenced in a study of T-cell memory formation after mild COVID-19. TCRdb re-called the 5' RACE reads with MiXCR, one entry per CDR3 protein. The sample has 400,000 or so distinct CDR3 sequences; roughly 20% are singletons. Specimen: PBMCs or a T cell subset sorted from them (not recorded which). Source of these receptors: an adult woman who had mild COVID-19 (a few samples of this study predate the infection). Cell type and time point are not known.

The chain joins TRBV9 to TRBJ2-7, with unresolved D. Between the trimmed V and J ends, which lost 0 bases and 7 bases, there was a span of 5 bases. The length of the CDR3 is 11 residues. In germline, CDR1 is SGDLS, CDR2 YYNGEE. CDR3 amino acids: CASSVGAEQYF. CDR3 coding DNA: TGTGCCAGCAGCGTAGGAGCGGAGCAGTACTTC.

This clonotype was recorded a few times. V and J are TRBV4-3 and TRBJ2-1; weak D call: TRBD2 (6 bases). CDR1 and CDR2 from the germline V gene are LGHNA and YSLEER. Trimming removed 0 bases at V and 9 bases at J, with 15 bases between. This CDR3 region has 15 residues. As DNA, the CDR3 is TGCGCCAGCAGCCAAGATAGTGGGAGGCTGCGTGAGCAGTTCTTC. Residues: CASSQDSGRLREQFF.

This clonotype came up many times. V gene TRBV20-1 combines with J gene TRBJ1-5, with D hard to call. Germline V lookup: CDR1 DFQATT, CDR2 SNEGSKA (reference sequence). CDR3 length: 14 residues. Trimming left V 0 bases short and J 5 bases short, with 11 bases between. CDR3 sequence: CSARDTGVDQPQHF. As DNA, the CDR3 is TGCAGTGCTAGAGATACCGGGGTCGATCAGCCCCAGCATTTT.

Many counts were recorded for this clonotype. V is TRBV21-1 and J is TRBJ2-1; the D call TRBD1 from the table was never checked on the DNA. TRBV21-1 is noted as a pseudogene. CDR3 size: 16 residues. CDR3 protein: CASSKCPWKGEDEQFF. The CDR3 DNA reads as TGTGCCAGCAGCAAATGCCCCTGGAAGGGCGAAGATGAGCAGTTCTTC.

The J gene is TRBJ2-7, the V gene TRBV18; TRBD1 is a possible D gene (5 bases). Germline V gene data show CDR1 as KGHSH and CDR2 as LQKENI. The V end lost 3 bases, the J end lost 3 bases, and 9 bases lay between the germline ends. CDR3 length: 13 amino acids. Here the CDR3 DNA reads TGTGCCAGCTCACCCCTGGACAACTACGAGCAGTACTTC. Residues: CASSPLDNYEQYF.

The V call is TRBV4-3, the J call TRBJ2-7; D unresolved. The V gene's germline CDR1 is LGHNA and CDR2 YSLEER. CDR3 length: 15 residues. Between the trimmed V and J ends, which lost 0 bases and 4 bases, there was a span of 13 bases. This CDR3 reads CASSQDNLPSYEQYF. The CDR3 nucleotides read TGCGCCAGCAGCCAAGACAATCTCCCAAGTTACGAGCAGTACTTC.

The genes are TRBV20-1 and TRBJ1-1; D perhaps matches TRBD1 (6 bases). Germline values: CDR1 DFQATT, CDR2 SNEGSKA (reference sequence). The CDR3 extends over 13 amino acids. Trimming took off 7 bases at V and 1 base at J, with 13 bases between the two ends. The CDR3 region is CSGLGHSNTEAFF. CDR3 DNA: TGCAGTGGCCTGGGACATTCGAACACTGAAGCTTTCTTT.

Only a few counts were recorded for this clonotype. The rearrangement joins TRBV27 to TRBJ1-4; D perhaps matches TRBD1 (6 bases). V dropped 5 bases and J dropped 4 bases, with 11 bases sitting between them. In germline, CDR1 is MNHEY, CDR2 SMNVEV (reference sequence). This CDR3 has 14 amino acids. CDR3 loop: CASSRTGSNEKLFF. In nucleotides, the CDR3 is TGTGCCAGCAGTCGTACAGGGAGTAATGAAAAACTGTTTTTT.

This clonotype was found a few times. V gene TRBV5-6 combines with J gene TRBJ2-5, with D perhaps matching TRBD2 (6 bases). Between the trimmed V and J ends, which lost 3 bases and 5 bases, there was a span of 14 bases. Germline V lookup: CDR1 SGHDT, CDR2 YYEEEE. The CDR3 length is 14 residues. CDR3 region: CASSSGEVSETQYF. The CDR3 coding sequence is TGTGCCAGCAGCTCGGGGGAGGTGTCGGAGACCCAGTACTTC.

The genes are TRBV20-1 and TRBJ2-5; D ambiguous. The CDR3 is 14 residues long. Looked up from germline, CDR1 is DFQATT and CDR2 is SNEGSKA (reference sequence). Trimming took 5 bases from V and 6 from J, leaving 19 bases between them. This chain's CDR3 is CSALMAPERKTQYF. The CDR3 DNA is TGCAGTGCTTTGATGGCCCCGGAGAGAAAGACCCAGTACTTC.

The chain is built from TRBV24-1 and TRBJ2-5; D remains unclear. Trimming stripped 2 bases from V and 5 bases from J, with 11 bases between. The germline V gene has CDR1 KGHDR and CDR2 SFDVKD. CDR3 length: 14 amino acids. The CDR3 coding sequence is TGTGCCACCAGTGATTATGCCAGTCTGGAGACCCAGTACTTC. Translation gives CATSDYASLETQYF.

CDR3 in DNA: TGCGCCAGCAGCCAATCAGGGACAGGAAAAAACATTCAGTACTTC. This sequence encodes CASSQSGTGKNIQYF. This chain uses TRBV4-1 with TRBJ2-4; 8 nucleotides align to TRBD1. Trimming removed 2 bases from V and 4 bases from J; junction bases left unmatched: 4. The CDR3 runs to 15 residues. Germline-derived CDR1 and CDR2 are MGHRA and YSYEKL.

Here the CDR3 DNA reads TGTGCCAGCAGTTTGGGGGAGGTTTGGTCCTACGAGCAGTACTTC. It translates to CASSLGEVWSYEQYF. The genes are TRBV12-3 or TRBV12-4 and TRBJ2-7; D is possibly TRBD2 (6 bases). V was trimmed by 3 bases and J by 1 base, leaving 13 bases between them. The CDR3 extends over 15 amino acids.

The chain combines TRBV7-9 with TRBJ2-5; 9 positions agree with TRBD1. Germline lookup yields CDR1 SEHNR and CDR2 FQNEAQ (reference sequence). Trimming cost V 4 bases and J 1 base; bases outside gene matches: 1. This CDR3 contains 14 residues. CDR3 coding DNA: TGTGCCAGCAGCTGGGGACAGGGCCAAGAGACCCAGTACTTC. Protein sequence: CASSWGQGQETQYF.

There are a few counts of this clonotype. The rearrangement joins TRBV29-1 to TRBJ2-2; the D gene could be TRBD1 or TRBD2 (5 bases each). Trimming cost V 4 bases and J 0 bases, with 9 bases left between them. The CDR3 totals 14 residues. Germline CDR1 and CDR2: SQVTM and ANQGSEA. The CDR3 loop is CSVGGIANTGELFF. For the CDR3, the DNA is TGCAGCGTTGGGGGGATCGCGAACACCGGGGAGCTGTTTTTT.

The CDR3 bases are TGCAGTGCTACAACTCCGGGACAGGGTATATATGGCTACACCTTC. This codes for CSATTPGQGIYGYTF. V and J are TRBV20-1 and TRBJ1-2; 9 nucleotides line up with TRBD1. V was clipped by 4 bases and J by 5 bases; unmatched bases: 11. Germline CDR1 DFQATT, CDR2 SNEGSKA (reference sequence). The CDR3 consists of 15 residues.

The chain combines TRBV3-1 with TRBJ1-2; D remains unclear. Trimming cost V 4 bases and J 4 bases, with 16 bases left between them. Germline lookup yields CDR1 LGHDT and CDR2 YNNKEL (reference sequence). There are 15 residues in the CDR3. The CDR3 nucleotides read TGTGCCAGCAGCCCAGACACCCTGGGGATCTATGGCTACACCTTC. Translated: CASSPDTLGIYGYTF.

The CDR3 protein is CAISRDGTQDSYEQYF. DNA for the CDR3: TGTGCCATTTCTCGAGATGGGACTCAAGACTCCTACGAGCAGTACTTC. This rearrangement joins TRBV10-3 to TRBJ2-7; tentative D call: TRBD2 (6 bases). This CDR3 spans 16 amino acids. Looked up from germline, CDR1 is ENHRY and CDR2 is SYGVKD. V lost 9 bases and J 0 bases, leaving 21 bases between the germline ends.